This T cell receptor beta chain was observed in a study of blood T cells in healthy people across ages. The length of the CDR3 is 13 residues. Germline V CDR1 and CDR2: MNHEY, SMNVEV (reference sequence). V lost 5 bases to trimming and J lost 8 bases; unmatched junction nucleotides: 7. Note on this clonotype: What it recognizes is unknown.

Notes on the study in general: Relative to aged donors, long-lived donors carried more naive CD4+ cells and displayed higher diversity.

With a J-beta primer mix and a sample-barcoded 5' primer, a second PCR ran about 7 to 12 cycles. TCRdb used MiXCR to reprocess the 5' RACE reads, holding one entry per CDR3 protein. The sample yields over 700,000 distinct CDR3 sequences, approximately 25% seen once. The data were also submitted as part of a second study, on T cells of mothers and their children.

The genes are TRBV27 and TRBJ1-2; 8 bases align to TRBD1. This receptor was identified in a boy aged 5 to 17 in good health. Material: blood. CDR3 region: CASSTGTGWGYTF. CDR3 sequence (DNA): TGTGCCAGCAGTACGGGGACAGGTTGGGGCTACACCTTC.